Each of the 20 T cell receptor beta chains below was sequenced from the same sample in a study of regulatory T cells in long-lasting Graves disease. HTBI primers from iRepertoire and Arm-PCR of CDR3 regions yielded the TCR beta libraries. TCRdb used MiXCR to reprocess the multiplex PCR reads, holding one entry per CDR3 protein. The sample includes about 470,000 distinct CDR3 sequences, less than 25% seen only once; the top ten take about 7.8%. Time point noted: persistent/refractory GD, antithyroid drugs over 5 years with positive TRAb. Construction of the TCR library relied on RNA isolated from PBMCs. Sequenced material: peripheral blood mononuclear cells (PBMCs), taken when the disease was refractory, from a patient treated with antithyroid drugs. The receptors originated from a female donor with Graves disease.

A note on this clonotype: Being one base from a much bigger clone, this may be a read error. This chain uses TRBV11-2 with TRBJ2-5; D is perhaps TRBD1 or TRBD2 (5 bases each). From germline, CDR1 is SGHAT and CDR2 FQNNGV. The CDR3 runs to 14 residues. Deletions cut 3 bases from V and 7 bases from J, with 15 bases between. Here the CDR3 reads CASSFGTSGGTQYF. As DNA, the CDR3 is TGTGCCAGCAGCTTTGGGACCTCAGGTGGGACCCAGTACTTC.

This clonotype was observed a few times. For the CDR3, the DNA is TGTGCCTGGGGGTGGACGGGCGAGCAGTACTTC. Its translation: CAWGWTGEQYF. The chain carries TRBV30 and TRBJ2-7; D is undetermined. CDR1 GTSNPN and CDR2 SVGIG come from the germline V gene (reference sequence). V was clipped by 5 bases and J by 6 bases, with 11 bases between them. This CDR3 has 11 amino acids.

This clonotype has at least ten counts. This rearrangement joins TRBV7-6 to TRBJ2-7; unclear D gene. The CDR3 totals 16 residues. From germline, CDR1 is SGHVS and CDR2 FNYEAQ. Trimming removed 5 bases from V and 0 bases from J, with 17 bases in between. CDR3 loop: CASSPNPGPYSYEQYF. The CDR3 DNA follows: TGTGCCAGCAGCCCCAATCCGGGCCCTTACTCCTACGAGCAGTACTTC.

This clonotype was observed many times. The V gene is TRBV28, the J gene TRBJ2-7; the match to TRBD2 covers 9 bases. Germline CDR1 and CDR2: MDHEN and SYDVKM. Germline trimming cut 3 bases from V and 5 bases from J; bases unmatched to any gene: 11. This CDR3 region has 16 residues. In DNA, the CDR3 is TGTGCCAGCAGTTTGGCTAGCGGGATGGAGGGTAACGAGCAGTACTTC. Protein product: CASSLASGMEGNEQYF. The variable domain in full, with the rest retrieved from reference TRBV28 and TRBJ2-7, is DVKVTQSSRYLVKRTGEKVFLECVQDMDHENMFWYRQDPGLGLRLIYFSYDVKMKEKGDIPEGYSVSREKKERFSLILESASTNQTSMYLCASSLASGMEGNEQYFGPGTRLTVT.

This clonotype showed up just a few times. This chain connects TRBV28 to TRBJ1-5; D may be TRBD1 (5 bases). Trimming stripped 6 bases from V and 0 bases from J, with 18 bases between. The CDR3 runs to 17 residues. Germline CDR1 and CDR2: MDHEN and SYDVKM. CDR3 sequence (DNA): TGTGCCAGCAGCTCTCCTGGGGGGGATTATAGCAATCAGCCCCAGCATTTT. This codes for CASSSPGGDYSNQPQHF.

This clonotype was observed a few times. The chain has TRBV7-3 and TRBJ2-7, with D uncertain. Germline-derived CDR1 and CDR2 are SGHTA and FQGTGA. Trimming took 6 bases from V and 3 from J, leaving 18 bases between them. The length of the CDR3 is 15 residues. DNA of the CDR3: TGTGCCAGCAGTCGAACCGGGTCGGTTCTCTACGAGCAGTACTTC. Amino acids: CASSRTGSVLYEQYF.

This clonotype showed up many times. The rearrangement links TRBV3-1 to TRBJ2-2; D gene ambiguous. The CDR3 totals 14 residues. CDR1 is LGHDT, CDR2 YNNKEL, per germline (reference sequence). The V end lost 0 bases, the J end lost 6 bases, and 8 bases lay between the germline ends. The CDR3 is CASSQDLWAGELFF. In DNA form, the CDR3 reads TGTGCCAGCAGCCAAGATCTCTGGGCCGGGGAGCTGTTTTTT.

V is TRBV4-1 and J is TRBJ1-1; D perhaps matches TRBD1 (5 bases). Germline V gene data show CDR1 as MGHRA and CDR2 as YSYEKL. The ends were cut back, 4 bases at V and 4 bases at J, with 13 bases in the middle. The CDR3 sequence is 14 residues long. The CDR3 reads CASSPPRGTTEAFF. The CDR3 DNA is TGCGCCAGCAGCCCCCCCCGGGGGACCACTGAAGCTTTCTTT.

The CDR3: CASSFTGRQTGELFF. The CDR3 nucleotides read TGTGCCAGCAGTTTCACCGGGAGACAGACCGGGGAGCTGTTTTTT. This chain uses TRBV6-5 with TRBJ2-2; weak D call: TRBD2 (6 bases). Trimming removed 4 bases at V and 5 bases at J, with 14 bases between. This CDR3 has 15 amino acids. Looked up from germline, CDR1 is MNHEY and CDR2 is SVGAGI.

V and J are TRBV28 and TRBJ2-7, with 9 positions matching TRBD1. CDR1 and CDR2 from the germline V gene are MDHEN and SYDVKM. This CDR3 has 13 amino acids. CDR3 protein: CAGMDRGSYEQYF. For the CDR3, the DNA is TGTGCAGGGATGGACAGGGGATCCTACGAGCAGTACTTC.

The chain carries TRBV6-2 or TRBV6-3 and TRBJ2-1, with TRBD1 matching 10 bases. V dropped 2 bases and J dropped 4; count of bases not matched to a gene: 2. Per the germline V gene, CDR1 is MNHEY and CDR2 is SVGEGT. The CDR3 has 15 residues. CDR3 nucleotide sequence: TGTGCCAGCAGTTACGGGACAGGGGAGTACAATGAGCAGTTCTTC. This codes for CASSYGTGEYNEQFF.

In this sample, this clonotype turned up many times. The CDR3 bases are TGTGCCAGCACCCGAGGGGGATCTGGGGCCAACGTCCTGACTTTC. This codes for CASTRGGSGANVLTF. The genes are TRBV28 and TRBJ2-6, with a weak D call TRBD1 (6 bases). V was shortened by 7 bases and J by 1 base, with 11 bases between the two germline ends. The germline V gene has CDR1 MDHEN and CDR2 SYDVKM. This CDR3 comprises 15 residues.

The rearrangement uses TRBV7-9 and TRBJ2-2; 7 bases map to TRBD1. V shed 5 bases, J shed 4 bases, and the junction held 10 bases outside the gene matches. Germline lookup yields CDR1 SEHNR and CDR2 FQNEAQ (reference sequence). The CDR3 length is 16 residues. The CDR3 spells CASSKETGASTGELFF. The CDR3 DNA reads TGTGCCAGCAGCAAAGAAACAGGGGCTAGCACCGGGGAGCTGTTTTTT.

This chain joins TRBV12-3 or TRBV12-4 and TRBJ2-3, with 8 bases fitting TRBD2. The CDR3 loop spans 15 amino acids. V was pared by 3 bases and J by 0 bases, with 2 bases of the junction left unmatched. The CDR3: CASSFRGGSTDTQYF. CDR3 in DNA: TGTGCCAGCAGTTTTCGGGGGGGTAGCACAGATACGCAGTATTTT.

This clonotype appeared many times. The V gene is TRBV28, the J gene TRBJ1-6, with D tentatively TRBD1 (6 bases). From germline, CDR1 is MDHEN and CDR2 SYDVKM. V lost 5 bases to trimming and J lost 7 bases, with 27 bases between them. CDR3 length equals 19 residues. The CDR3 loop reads CASSPTGRLLVVSNSPLHF. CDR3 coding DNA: TGTGCCAGCAGTCCCACAGGGAGACTCTTAGTCGTGTCCAATTCACCCCTCCACTTT.

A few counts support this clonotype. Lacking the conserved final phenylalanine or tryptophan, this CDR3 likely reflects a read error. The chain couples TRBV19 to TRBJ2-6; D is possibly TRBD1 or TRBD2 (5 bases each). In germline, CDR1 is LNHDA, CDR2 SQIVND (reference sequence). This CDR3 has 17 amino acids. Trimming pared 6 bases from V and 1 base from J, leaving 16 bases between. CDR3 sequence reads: CASSNRGGRSGANVLTL. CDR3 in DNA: TGTGCCAGTAGCAACCGGGGCGGACGATCTGGGGCCAACGTCCTGACTCTC.

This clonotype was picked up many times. Written as DNA, the CDR3 is TGCAGCGTTACCCTCCCCTACGAGCAGTACTTC. This codes for CSVTLPYEQYF. This chain links TRBV29-1 with TRBJ2-7; no reliable D call. The CDR3 loop spans 11 amino acids. Trimming left V 5 bases short and J 2 bases short, with 7 bases between. Germline V gene data show CDR1 as SQVTM and CDR2 as ANQGSEA.

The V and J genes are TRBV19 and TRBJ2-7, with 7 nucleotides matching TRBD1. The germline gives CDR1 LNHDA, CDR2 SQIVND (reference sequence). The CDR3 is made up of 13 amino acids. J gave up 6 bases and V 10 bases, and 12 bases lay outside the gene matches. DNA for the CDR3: TGTGCCACTGCGACAGGGACAATCACCGAGCAGTACTTC. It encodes CATATGTITEQYF.

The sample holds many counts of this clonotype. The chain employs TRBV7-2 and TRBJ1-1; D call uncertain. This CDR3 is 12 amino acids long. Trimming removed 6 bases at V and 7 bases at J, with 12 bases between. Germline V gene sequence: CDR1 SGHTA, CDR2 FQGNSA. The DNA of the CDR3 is TGTGCCAGCAGTGTCGACCCCTTTGAAGCTTTCTTT. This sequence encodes CASSVDPFEAFF.

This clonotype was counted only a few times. CDR3 bases: TGTGCCATCAGTGAGAGGGACGGGACAGTGCATAACTATGGCTACACCTTC. Translated, it gives CAISERDGTVHNYGYTF. The chain has TRBV10-3 and TRBJ1-2, with 7 nucleotides matching TRBD1. Germline loops: CDR1 ENHRY, CDR2 SYGVKD. J was trimmed by 1 base and V by 2 bases; bases with no gene match: 10. This CDR3 comprises 17 residues.